This TCR beta chain was documented in a study of T-cell reconstitution after alpha-beta-depleted transplantation in children. Germline V gene sequence: CDR1 DFQATT, CDR2 SNEGSKA (reference sequence). The CDR3 totals 14 residues. V was shortened by 4 bases and J by 0 bases, with 13 bases between the two germline ends. The library targeted TCRbeta and was prepared with unique molecular identifiers. TCRdb called the PCR reads again in MiXCR, with one record for every CDR3 protein. The sample lists roughly 610,000 distinct CDR3 sequences, more than 9% occurring once. This clonotype was recorded many times.

The TCR was taken from a human donor who donated a stem cell graft to a child with acute myeloid leukemia. The material sequenced was PBMCs from the stem cell graft donor, taken from the stem cell graft. The rearrangement links TRBV20-1 to TRBJ2-7, with D possibly being TRBD2 (5 bases). For the CDR3, the DNA is TGCAGTGCTACCCCCGGGGTTTCCTCCTACGAGCAGTACTTC. It specifies CSATPGVSSYEQYF.